A selection of T cell receptor beta chains follows, all from one sample in a study of cytomegalovirus exposure and HLA in healthy donors. Only in-frame clones appear in the TCRdb table, and some are missing; sequencing was by immunoSEQ multiplex PCR. This table has about 170,000 clones, 70% to 90% appearing once. The sample was PBMCs. The receptors come from a man aged 30 to 45 in good health and CMV-seropositive. The CDR3 runs from the conserved cysteine through the conserved F or W. The D gene is left open where the match is weak. Clone size appears in some rows only: once, few, many, or a class for an expanded clone.

abundance	v_gene	d_gene	j_gene	CDR3nt	CDR3aa
once	TRBV10-3	NA	TRBJ1-5	TGTGCCATCAGTGCGAGCCAGGTAATTAGCAATCAGCCCCAGCATTTT	CAISASQVISNQPQHF
NA	TRBV7-8	NA	TRBJ1-3	TGTGCCAGCAGCTTAGAGTGGGGGGGACCCTCTGGAAACACCATATATTTT	CASSLEWGGPSGNTIYF
NA	TRBV4-1	NA	TRBJ2-1	TGCGCCAGCAGCCAAGACCCACGGGTAGAGAACAATGAGCAGTTCTTC	CASSQDPRVENNEQFF
NA	TRBV4-1	NA	TRBJ1-2	TGCGCCAGCAGCCAAGACAGAATCCATGGCTACACCTTC	CASSQDRIHGYTF
NA	TRBV7-8	NA	TRBJ1-1	TGTGCCAGCAGCGTAGGGAGCACTGAAGCTTTCTTT	CASSVGSTEAFF
NA	TRBV7-9	TRBD1	TRBJ2-5	TGTGCCAGCAGCAAGGGACAGGGGGTGGAAGAGACCCAGTACTTC	CASSKGQGVEETQYF
NA	TRBV5-1	NA	TRBJ2-2	TGCGCCAGCAGCTTGGAAGCCACCAACACCGGGGAGCTGTTTTTT	CASSLEATNTGELFF
NA	TRBV18	NA	TRBJ1-2	TGTGCCAGCTCACCCGCCCTTGGCGGGAAAAACTATGGCTACACCTTC	CASSPALGGKNYGYTF
NA	TRBV25-1	TRBD1	TRBJ1-4	TGTGCCAGCAGTACAAGGACAGGTTATACGGCGGAAAAACTGTTTTTT	CASSTRTGYTAEKLFF
few	TRBV29-1	TRBD1	TRBJ1-1	TGCAGCGTTTTCCGCCCCGGGACAGGGATTAACACTGAAGCTTTCTTT	CSVFRPGTGINTEAFF
NA	TRBV7-9	TRBD1	TRBJ2-2	TGTGCCAGCAAAAGGGGACAGGGGTACGGGGAGCTGTTTTTT	CASKRGQGYGELFF
once	TRBV7-2	TRBD2	TRBJ2-4	TGTGCCAGCAGCTTGAGGAATAAGTTAACTAGCGGGCAAAACATTCAGTACTTC	CASSLRNKLTSGQNIQYF
NA	TRBV9	NA	TRBJ2-2	TGTGCCAGCTCCAGTTGGAACACCGGGGAGCTGTTTTTT	CASSSWNTGELFF
NA	TRBV19	NA	TRBJ1-1	TGTGCCAGTATCAGGGGCGTTATGAACACTGAAGCTTTCTTT	CASIRGVMNTEAFF
NA	TRBV9	NA	TRBJ1-1	TGTGCCAGCAGCCCCGATTTGGGGAGAACTGAAGCTTTCTTT	CASSPDLGRTEAFF
once	TRBV4-3	NA	TRBJ2-1	TGCGCCAGCAGCCGAGACTCGCCCCAGGGTGAGCAGTTCTTC	CASSRDSPQGEQFF
NA	TRBV7-8	TRBD1	TRBJ2-3	TGTGCCAGCAGCTTACACCCAGGGGGCTTGGGAGATACGCAGTATTTT	CASSLHPGGLGDTQYF
NA	TRBV5-4	TRBD1	TRBJ2-5	TGTGCCAGCAGCGGGATAGACAGGGGGAGCAACCAGTACTTC	CASSGIDRGSNQYF
NA	TRBV29-1	TRBD2	TRBJ2-3	TGCAGCGTCCTAGCGGAGCGCTATCTGGATACGCAGTATTTT	CSVLAERYLDTQYF
NA	TRBV7-2	NA	TRBJ1-1	TGTGCCAGCAGCCGGGACATCCTGAACACTGAAGCTTTCTTT	CASSRDILNTEAFF
NA	TRBV7-9	TRBD1	TRBJ2-3	TGTGCCAGCAGCCTTAACAGGGGTTATGCAGATACGCAGTATTTT	CASSLNRGYADTQYF
NA	TRBV5-1	TRBD2	TRBJ2-1	TGCGCCAGCAGTCATGGGGGGAAATTTAGCGGGAACGCCTACAATGAGCAGTTCTTC	CASSHGGKFSGNAYNEQFF
NA	TRBV7-3	TRBD2	TRBJ2-1	TGTGCCAGCAGCTTCTCGGGAGGCCCCAATGAGCAGTTCTTC	CASSFSGGPNEQFF
NA	TRBV27	NA	TRBJ1-6	TGTGCCAGCACCTCCCGTGGGGGGACTCGTAATTCACCCCTCCACTTT	CASTSRGGTRNSPLHF
NA	TRBV5-1	TRBD2	TRBJ2-5	TGCGCCAGCAGCTTGAATAGCGGGAGGGAGACCCAGTACTTC	CASSLNSGRETQYF
NA	TRBV11-2	NA	TRBJ2-5	TGTGCCAGCAGCTTAATGCCTAGTCGTGAGACCCAGTACTTC	CASSLMPSRETQYF
few	TRBV5-1	TRBD2	TRBJ2-7	TGCGCCAGCAGCCCGACTAGCGGGAGGGCCCACGAGCAGTACTTC	CASSPTSGRAHEQYF
NA	TRBV11-2	TRBD1	TRBJ2-3	TGTGCCAGCAGCTTGAACAGGGGGCCCCAGCAGTATTTT	CASSLNRGPQQYF
NA	TRBV25-1	TRBD1	TRBJ1-1	TGTGCCAGCAGAGGACAGGGGAAACCGAACACTGAAGCTTTCTTT	CASRGQGKPNTEAFF
NA	TRBV7-9	TRBD2	TRBJ2-7	TGTTCCAGCAGCTTAGCGGGAGGCTCCTACGAGCAGTACTTC	CSSSLAGGSYEQYF
NA	TRBV18	NA	TRBJ2-1	TGTGCCAGCTCACCAGGGGAGAGCTCCTACAATGAGCAGTTCTTC	CASSPGESSYNEQFF
NA	TRBV9	NA	TRBJ1-1	TGTGCCAGCAGCGTAGCTGAGATGAACACTGAAGCTTTCTTT	CASSVAEMNTEAFF
NA	TRBV5-1	NA	TRBJ2-1	TGCGCCAGCAGCTTGGAGTGGCCCTACAATGAGCAGTTCTTC	CASSLEWPYNEQFF
NA	TRBV9	TRBD1	TRBJ2-1	TGTGCCAGCAGCTACGGGACAGGGGAGGAGCAGTTCTTC	CASSYGTGEEQFF
NA	TRBV19	NA	TRBJ1-4	TGTGCCAGTAGGGGGACACTAACTAATGAAAAACTGTTTTTT	CASRGTLTNEKLFF
NA	TRBV4-3	NA	TRBJ2-6	TGCGCCAGCAGCCAAGATCTGGAAGGGAGGTCTGGGGCCAACGTCCTGACTTTC	CASSQDLEGRSGANVLTF
NA	TRBV6-5	TRBD1	TRBJ1-3	TGTGCCAGCAGTTATGACAGGGTAACTGGAAACACCATATATTTT	CASSYDRVTGNTIYF
NA	TRBV9	NA	TRBJ1-5	TGTGCCAGCAGCGTAGGAGGGTTAGGGCAGCCCCAGCATTTT	CASSVGGLGQPQHF
NA	TRBV9	NA	TRBJ2-1	TGTGCCAGCAGCGTAGGAATGGGCAGGGCCCCCTACAATGAGCAGTTCTTC	CASSVGMGRAPYNEQFF